Presented here are 20 T cell receptor beta chains from one specimen sequenced in a study of CD8 T cells in ankylosing spondylitis. TCRdb used MiXCR to reprocess the 5' RACE reads, holding one entry per CDR3 protein. The data hold about 140,000 distinct CDR3 sequences, with roughly 8.3% observed a single time. The sequenced sample was synovial fluid, either unsorted or a sorted T cell fraction (not recorded which). Source of these receptors: a male donor with ankylosing spondylitis.

This clonotype was detected many times. The chain is built from TRBV28 and TRBJ1-1; D is unresolved. The CDR3 is made up of 12 amino acids. Between the trimmed V and J ends, which lost 9 bases and 5 bases, there was a span of 13 bases. Germline CDR1 reads MDHEN; CDR2 reads SYDVKM. The CDR3 is CASGRWGTEAFF. The DNA of the CDR3 is TGTGCCAGTGGACGGTGGGGTACTGAAGCTTTCTTT.

This clonotype has a count of ten or more. V gene TRBV20-1 combines with J gene TRBJ2-1; tentative D call: TRBD2 (5 bases). Trimming pared 6 bases from V and 5 bases from J, leaving 17 bases between. Germline CDR1 reads DFQATT; CDR2 reads SNEGSKA (reference sequence). The CDR3 covers 14 residues. The CDR3 is CSAQSRPGNNEQFF. CDR3 bases: TGCAGTGCCCAGTCGCGACCGGGGAACAATGAGCAGTTCTTC.

This chain connects TRBV5-6 to TRBJ2-7; D is ambiguous. This CDR3 contains 13 residues. Germline V lookup: CDR1 SGHDT, CDR2 YYEEEE. V was pared by 5 bases and J by 0 bases, with 9 bases between. The CDR3 reads CASSRAPSYEQYF. CDR3 DNA: TGTGCCAGCAGTAGGGCACCCTCCTACGAGCAGTACTTC. The full variable domain, rest sourced from reference TRBV5-6 and TRBJ2-7, is DAGVTQSPTHLIKTRGQQVTLRCSPKSGHDTVSWYQQALGQGPQFIFQYYEEEERQRGNFPDRFSGHQFPNYSSELNVNALLLGDSALYLCASSRAPSYEQYFGPGTRLTVT.

The chain links TRBV6-5 to TRBJ2-2, with 7 bases fitting TRBD2. V shed 0 bases and J 6 bases; nucleotides not matched to a gene: 13. The CDR3 has 18 amino acids. In germline, CDR1 is MNHEY, CDR2 SVGAGI. The CDR3 DNA reads as TGTGCCAGCAGTTACTCGAAAGCGGGGTTGGGTGGTGCCGGGGAGCTGTTTTTT. This translates into CASSYSKAGLGGAGELFF.

This clonotype was recorded many times. V is TRBV27 and J is TRBJ2-6; D unclear. Germline-derived CDR1 and CDR2 are MNHEY and SMNVEV (reference sequence). The CDR3 totals 15 residues. The V end lost 7 bases, the J end lost 0 bases, and 10 bases lay between the germline ends. The CDR3 here is CASTPQRSGANVLTF. CDR3 nucleotide sequence: TGTGCCAGCACGCCTCAGCGCTCTGGGGCCAACGTCCTGACTTTC.

In its sample, this clonotype was seen a few times. The chain employs TRBV18 and TRBJ1-1, with unresolved D. The CDR3 length is 13 residues. CDR1 and CDR2 (germline): KGHSH, LQKENI. Trimming removed 3 bases from V and 1 base from J, with 6 bases in between. In DNA form, the CDR3 reads TGTGCCAGCTCACCTGAAGGGAACACTGAAGCTTTCTTT. As protein: CASSPEGNTEAFF. Supplemented by reference TRBV18 and TRBJ1-1, the full variable domain reads NAGVMQNPRHLVRRRGQEARLRCSPMKGHSHVYWYRQLPEEGLKFMVYLQKENIIDESGMPKERFSAEFPKEGPSILRIQQVVRGDSAAYFCASSPEGNTEAFFGQGTRLTVV.

This clonotype was recorded many times. J is TRBJ1-6 and V is TRBV28; D remains unclear. Germline assignment: CDR1 MDHEN and CDR2 SYDVKM. Trimming left V 2 bases short and J 3 bases short, with 8 bases between. The CDR3 spans 15 residues. CDR3 sequence: CASSLGSIYNSPLHF. CDR3 in DNA: TGTGCCAGCAGTTTAGGATCTATCTATAATTCACCCCTCCACTTT. The full variable domain, its missing parts supplied by reference TRBV28 and TRBJ1-6, is DVKVTQSSRYLVKRTGEKVFLECVQDMDHENMFWYRQDPGLGLRLIYFSYDVKMKEKGDIPEGYSVSREKKERFSLILESASTNQTSMYLCASSLGSIYNSPLHFGNGTRLTVT.

This clonotype was observed many times. This chain links TRBV4-3 with TRBJ2-1; D is unresolved. Deletions cut 0 bases from V and 4 bases from J, with 10 bases between. CDR3 length equals 15 residues. The germline V gene has CDR1 LGHNA and CDR2 YSLEER. CDR3 DNA: TGCGCCAGCAGCCAAGAATCGTCATGGTACAATGAGCAGTTCTTC. This sequence encodes CASSQESSWYNEQFF.

There are many counts of this clonotype. J is TRBJ1-4 and V is TRBV28; D gene uncertain. The V gene lost 8 bases and the J gene lost 7 bases, with 11 bases spanning the gap. The CDR3 runs 12 residues. The germline CDR1 and CDR2 sequences are MDHEN and SYDVKM. CDR3 residues: CASGLSSEKLFF. DNA for the CDR3: TGTGCCAGCGGCCTCTCGAGTGAAAAACTGTTTTTT.

This clonotype was found many times. The rearrangement joins TRBV6-2 or TRBV6-3 to TRBJ1-4, with 7 bases that match TRBD1. V lost 0 bases to trimming and J lost 10 bases; unmatched junction nucleotides: 5. The CDR3 is 14 residues long. Per germline, CDR1 MNHEY and CDR2 SVGEGT. The CDR3 here is CASSYSMGQTKLFF. DNA of the CDR3: TGTGCCAGCAGTTACTCGATGGGACAGACAAAACTGTTTTTT.

Regarding this clonotype: A read error may produce the germline difference seen at one junction end. The rearrangement uses TRBV4-2 and TRBJ2-1; D might be TRBD2 (5 bases). Germline CDR1 reads LGHNA; CDR2 reads YNFKEQ. The CDR3 totals 14 residues. CDR3 protein: CAISPGILWCEQFF. In DNA form, the CDR3 reads TGTGCCATCAGCCCCGGGATCCTCTGGTGTGAGCAGTTCTTC.

As to this clonotype: A much larger clone is a single base away; this may be a read error. The chain has TRBV5-1 and TRBJ2-3, with 9 bases lining up with TRBD2. The junction had 7 bases not matched to a gene; V was cut back by 0 bases and J by 5 bases. Germline CDR1 SGHRS, CDR2 YFSETQ. The CDR3 spans 16 residues. The CDR3 protein is CASSLVSGGALDTQYF. In nucleotides, the CDR3 is TGCGCCAGCAGCTTGGTTAGCGGGGGCGCCTTAGATACGCAGTATTTT.

In its sample, this clonotype was seen many times. The J gene is TRBJ1-1, the V gene TRBV28; D is perhaps TRBD1 (5 bases). V was cut by 6 bases and J by 6 bases, with 11 bases left in between. Germline CDR1 MDHEN, CDR2 SYDVKM. The CDR3 length is 12 residues. The CDR3 reads CASSMEGPEAFF. The CDR3 DNA follows: TGTGCCAGCAGCATGGAGGGGCCTGAAGCTTTCTTT.

The rearrangement joins TRBV20-1 to TRBJ1-5; D perhaps matches TRBD1 (6 bases). Trimming stripped 3 bases from V and 7 bases from J, with 7 bases between. This CDR3 has 11 residues. CDR1 is DFQATT and CDR2 is SNEGSKA in the germline V gene (reference sequence). DNA for the CDR3: TGCAGTGCTAGGCAGGGGCAGCCCCAGCATTTT. It is translated as CSARQGQPQHF.

This clonotype was observed at least ten times. V is TRBV7-2 and J is TRBJ2-3, with D possibly TRBD2 on 5 matching bases. Between the trimmed V and J ends, which lost 3 bases and 2 bases, there was a span of 15 bases. The CDR3 is 16 residues long. Germline V CDR1 and CDR2: SGHTA, FQGNSA. In DNA, the CDR3 is TGTGCCAGCAGCTTCAGACCCGCGGGTATCACAGATACGCAGTATTTT. It encodes CASSFRPAGITDTQYF.

This chain uses TRBV28 with TRBJ2-5, with D unclear. V was cut by 3 bases and J by 3 bases, with 8 bases left in between. This CDR3 has 13 residues. Germline V CDR1 and CDR2: MDHEN, SYDVKM. CDR3 bases: TGTGCCAGCAGTTTCAACGGTAAAGAGACCCAGTACTTC. Translation gives CASSFNGKETQYF. The full variable domain, completed using reference TRBV28 and TRBJ2-5, is DVKVTQSSRYLVKRTGEKVFLECVQDMDHENMFWYRQDPGLGLRLIYFSYDVKMKEKGDIPEGYSVSREKKERFSLILESASTNQTSMYLCASSFNGKETQYFGPGTRLLVL.

This clonotype was recorded a few times. The chain is built from TRBV5-6 and TRBJ2-3, with TRBD2 matching 12 bases. This CDR3 spans 16 amino acids. The germline V gene encodes CDR1 SGHDT and CDR2 YYEEEE. The V gene end was trimmed by 2 bases and the J gene end by 1 base; junction bases not matched to a gene: 2. In DNA form, the CDR3 reads TGTGCCAGCAGCTTTACTAGCGGGGGGCGCACAGATACGCAGTATTTT. Residues: CASSFTSGGRTDTQYF. Full variable domain (rest looked up from reference TRBV5-6 and TRBJ2-3): DAGVTQSPTHLIKTRGQQVTLRCSPKSGHDTVSWYQQALGQGPQFIFQYYEEEERQRGNFPDRFSGHQFPNYSSELNVNALLLGDSALYLCASSFTSGGRTDTQYFGPGTRLTVL.

This chain uses TRBV6-2 or TRBV6-3 with TRBJ2-7; D might be TRBD2 (6 bases). Germline CDR1 and CDR2: MNHEY and SVGEGT. V dropped 5 bases and J dropped 7 bases, with 18 bases sitting between them. The CDR3 consists of 14 residues. CDR3 loop: CASSQGLGTREQYF. In DNA, the CDR3 is TGTGCCAGCAGTCAGGGACTCGGGACGAGGGAGCAGTACTTC.

The chain carries TRBV6-2 or TRBV6-3 and TRBJ1-1, with D unclear. This CDR3 contains 15 residues. V lost 2 bases and J lost 0, with 10 bases in between. Per the germline V gene, CDR1 is MNHEY and CDR2 is SVGEGT. The CDR3 bases are TGTGCCAGCAGTTACGAGCTTTCCTTGAACACTGAAGCTTTCTTT. As protein: CASSYELSLNTEAFF.

This clonotype is judged medium-sized. The chain employs TRBV5-1 and TRBJ2-5, with 11 bases aligning to TRBD2. V was clipped by 3 bases and J by 5 bases; unmatched bases: 9. This CDR3 spans 16 amino acids. Germline CDR1 and CDR2: SGHRS and YFSETQ. The CDR3 protein is CASSSGPTSGVETQYF. The CDR3 DNA sequence: TGCGCCAGCAGCTCCGGACCGACTAGCGGGGTTGAGACCCAGTACTTC.